The source of this T cell receptor beta chain is a study of T cells after yellow fever vaccination. About the research overall: The fractions with low cell numbers were processed using SMART-Seq v4 Ultra Low Input. The study's findings and limits: The presence of abundant clonotypes contaminating from the bulk population was possible in FACS-sorted repertoires. The booster saw the reappearance of most primary-vaccination clones (around 96% CD4, almost 90% CD8). A secondary response was less intense yet reached its peak sooner, at day 5 versus 15.

V shed 0 bases, J shed 8 bases, and the junction held 1 base outside the gene matches. CDR3 length: 15 residues. Germline CDR1 and CDR2: SGHRS and YFSETQ. This clonotype was seen a handful of times. The target antigen is unknown. TCRdb passed the 5' RACE reads through MiXCR, listing each CDR3 protein once. The sample includes about 340,000 distinct CDR3 sequences, 8.7% of them seen just once. This clonotype was sampled from a man aged 18-30 years who received the YFV17D yellow fever vaccine. V is TRBV5-1 and J is TRBJ2-1, with 14 bases fitting TRBD2. Here the sequenced sample was PBMCs, taken on the day of the first yellow fever vaccination. In nucleotides, the CDR3 is TGCGCCAGCAGCTTGGGACTAGCGGGGGGGTATGAGCAGTTCTTC. As protein: CASSLGLAGGYEQFF. The whole variable domain, filled in from reference TRBV5-1 and TRBJ2-1, reads KAGVTQTPRYLIKTRGQQVTLSCSPISGHRSVSWYQQTPGQGLQFLFEYFSETQRNKGNFPGRFSGRQFSNSRSEMNVSTLELGDSALYLCASSLGLAGGYEQFFGPGTRLTVL.